Each of the 21 T cell receptor beta chains below was sequenced from the same sample in a study of blood T cell repertoires in COVID-19. Assay: immunoSEQ multiplex PCR; the TCRdb copy retains only in-frame clones and omits some. Of 180,000 or so clones listed, around 79% were seen once; the top ten hold 9.5% to 11%. The sample consisted of PBMCs or T cells enriched from blood (not recorded which). The receptors were gathered from a man aged 50-59 years who had recovered from COVID-19.

J is TRBJ2-7 and V is TRBV11-1; D may be TRBD1 (6 bases). V was pared by 1 base and J by 7 bases, with 14 bases between. Germline V lookup: CDR1 SGHAT, CDR2 FQDESV (reference sequence). CDR3 length equals 14 residues. The CDR3 DNA follows: TGTGCCAGCAGCTTAGATACCCAGGGGAAGGAGCAGTACTTC. It yields the protein CASSLDTQGKEQYF.

This chain links TRBV5-4 with TRBJ1-5; weak D call: TRBD1 (6 bases). V lost 2 bases to trimming and J lost 1 base, with 13 bases between them. This CDR3 is built from 16 residues. CDR1 SGHNT and CDR2 YYREEE come from the germline V gene (reference sequence). The CDR3 DNA reads TGTGCCAGCAGCTTTCAGGGAGGGGGAAGCAATCAGCCCCAGCATTTT. Protein product: CASSFQGGGSNQPQHF.

The V and J genes are TRBV2 and TRBJ2-5; D unclear. The V end lost 3 bases, the J end lost 4 bases, and 12 bases lay between the germline ends. This CDR3 is 14 amino acids long. CDR1 SNHLY and CDR2 FYNNEI come from the germline V gene. For the CDR3, the DNA is TGTGCCAGCAGTGACTCTATCTCGGGAGAGACCCAGTACTTC. Amino acid sequence: CASSDSISGETQYF.

This sequence joins TRBV29-1 and TRBJ2-7; D is ambiguous. Between the trimmed V and J ends, which lost 4 bases and 2 bases, there was a span of 12 bases. Germline assignment: CDR1 SQVTM and CDR2 ANQGSEA. The CDR3 is 13 residues long. CDR3 bases: TGCAGCGTTGGTCAAACTGAGACCTACGAGCAGTACTTC. The encoded protein is CSVGQTETYEQYF.

This clone has just one count. The chain uses TRBV18 and TRBJ2-7, with 11 positions matching TRBD2. CDR1 is KGHSH, CDR2 LQKENI, per germline. The CDR3 totals 15 residues. The V and J ends lost 2 bases and 6 bases, in that order; junction bases with no gene match: 6. Here the CDR3 reads CASSPAGLAVSEQYF. The DNA of the CDR3 is TGTGCCAGCTCACCAGCGGGACTAGCGGTTTCCGAGCAGTACTTC.

The rearrangement links TRBV19 to TRBJ1-1, with 9 nucleotides matching TRBD1. Germline V gene lookup returns CDR1 LNHDA and CDR2 SQIVND (reference sequence). After removal of 6 bases from V and 5 bases from J, the junction contained 10 bases not matched to a gene. The CDR3 consists of 15 residues. Here the CDR3 reads CASSLGTGRNTEAFF. As DNA, the CDR3 is TGTGCCAGTAGCCTCGGGACAGGGAGGAATACTGAAGCTTTCTTT.

The gene calls are TRBV10-3 and TRBJ1-5; D gene unclear. V lost 4 bases and J 5 bases, leaving 9 bases between the germline ends. Germline assignment: CDR1 ENHRY and CDR2 SYGVKD. This CDR3 spans 13 amino acids. The CDR3 sequence is CAISADGDQPQHF. CDR3 nucleotide sequence: TGTGCCATCAGTGCCGACGGGGATCAGCCCCAGCATTTT.

Here the CDR3 DNA reads TGTGCCAGCAAATCCTACGGGAGGGCCTACGAGCAGTACTTC. Translating gives CASKSYGRAYEQYF. The V and J genes are TRBV6-5 and TRBJ2-7; 8 bases line up with TRBD2. Germline CDR1 reads MNHEY; CDR2 reads SVGAGI. The J segment lost 2 bases and the V segment lost 7 bases, leaving 7 bases of the junction unmatched. This CDR3 comprises 14 residues.

V is TRBV6-5 and J is TRBJ1-1; 7 nucleotides match TRBD1. The junction had 5 bases not matched to a gene; V was cut back by 6 bases and J by 1 base. Germline CDR1 is MNHEY and CDR2 is SVGAGI. CDR3 length: 14 amino acids. CDR3 sequence: CASRRTGENTEAFF. The CDR3, as DNA: TGTGCCAGCAGGCGTACAGGGGAGAACACTGAAGCTTTCTTT.

The chain employs TRBV28 and TRBJ1-5; 8 bases fit TRBD1. CDR3 length equals 14 residues. Germline loops: CDR1 MDHEN, CDR2 SYDVKM. V dropped 5 bases and J dropped 7; count of bases not matched to a gene: 7. The CDR3 bases are TGTGCCAGCAGTATACAGAGACAGGGGCAGCCCCAGCATTTT. Encoded protein: CASSIQRQGQPQHF.

The rearrangement uses TRBV4-1 and TRBJ2-2; 11 nucleotides align to TRBD2. CDR1 and CDR2 from the germline V gene are MGHRA and YSYEKL. V lost 0 bases and J lost 4; bases outside the gene matches: 10. The CDR3 contains 19 residues. The DNA of the CDR3 is TGCGCCAGCAGCCAAGAATCCCACTCTAGCGGGGGGATCACCGGGGAGCTGTTTTTT. Its protein is CASSQESHSSGGITGELFF.

The genes are TRBV6-1 and TRBJ2-3; TRBD2 might be the D (6 bases). This CDR3 has 15 amino acids. V was clipped by 2 bases and J by 2 bases, with 11 bases between them. Germline V gene data show CDR1 as MNHNS and CDR2 as SASEGT. The CDR3 DNA follows: TGTGCCAGCAGTGAACAACGGGAGACCACAGATACGCAGTATTTT. Translating gives CASSEQRETTDTQYF.

This clone has a single count. V gene TRBV2 combines with J gene TRBJ2-7; tentative D call: TRBD2 (7 bases). The CDR3 consists of 12 residues. CDR1 is SNHLY, CDR2 FYNNEI, per germline. V shed 10 bases and J shed 5 bases, with 15 bases lying between them. The CDR3 DNA reads TGTGCCACCCACAGGGAGGGGAACGAGCAGTACTTC. Residues: CATHREGNEQYF. The full variable domain, in which reference TRBV2 and TRBJ2-7 provide the parts outside the CDR3, is EPEVTQTPSHQVTQMGQEVILRCVPISNHLYFYWYRQILGQKVEFLVSFYNNEISEKSEIFDDQFSVERPDGSNFTLKIRSTKLEDSAMYFCATHREGNEQYFGPGTRLTVT.

The chain links TRBV7-2 to TRBJ2-5; 7 bases are shared with TRBD1. The V and J ends lost 1 base and 5 bases, in that order; junction bases with no gene match: 4. The CDR3 extends over 14 amino acids. Germline CDR1 reads SGHTA; CDR2 reads FQGNSA. The CDR3 DNA reads as TGTGCCAGCAGCTTAGAAAGGGGGCGTGAGACCCAGTACTTC. Its translation is CASSLERGRETQYF.

The chain is built from TRBV7-2 and TRBJ1-1; D is uncertain. The germline V and J ends were trimmed by 2 bases and 4 bases, with 8 bases remaining between them. Germline assignment: CDR1 SGHTA and CDR2 FQGNSA. The CDR3 length is 13 residues. In DNA, the CDR3 is TGTGCCAGCAGCTTACTAACTCCCACTGAAGCTTTCTTT. It is translated as CASSLLTPTEAFF.

V gene TRBV27 combines with J gene TRBJ1-2, with D possibly being TRBD1 (5 bases). The germline CDR1 and CDR2 sequences are MNHEY and SMNVEV (reference sequence). V lost 5 bases to trimming and J lost 8 bases, with 18 bases between them. The CDR3 length is 14 residues. The CDR3 reads CASSTYSNGGGYTF. The CDR3 region has the DNA TGTGCCAGCAGTACATATTCGAACGGGGGGGGCTACACCTTC.

The V call is TRBV5-1, the J call TRBJ1-2, with 8 bases lining up with TRBD1. There are 14 residues in the CDR3. V shed 3 bases, J shed 4 bases, and the junction held 5 bases outside the gene matches. In germline, CDR1 is SGHRS, CDR2 YFSETQ. For the CDR3, the DNA is TGCGCCAGCAGCTCGACAGGGGTTGCCTATGGCTACACCTTC. Translating it yields CASSSTGVAYGYTF.

The gene calls are TRBV6-4 and TRBJ2-3; TRBD1 aligns across 7 bases. The germline gives CDR1 MRHNA, CDR2 SNTAGT. After removal of 5 bases from V and 0 bases from J, the junction contained 8 bases not matched to a gene. This CDR3 comprises 16 residues. This CDR3 reads CASSPTPGGSTDTQYF. The CDR3 nucleotides read TGTGCCAGCAGTCCCACACCAGGGGGTAGCACAGATACGCAGTATTTT.

The CDR3 protein is CASSLAGTEYGYTF. As DNA, the CDR3 is TGCGCCAGCAGCTTGGCTGGGACAGAGTATGGCTACACCTTC. The rearrangement joins TRBV5-1 to TRBJ1-2, with TRBD1 matching over 7 bases. CDR1 and CDR2 from the germline V gene are SGHRS and YFSETQ. The CDR3 has 14 amino acids. The V gene end was trimmed by 0 bases and the J gene end by 5 bases; junction bases not matched to a gene: 4.

This clone was counted only a few times. The genes are TRBV7-3 and TRBJ2-1; the D gene is possibly TRBD2 (5 bases). V was trimmed by 2 bases and J by 0 bases, leaving 20 bases between them. Germline CDR1 is SGHTA and CDR2 is FQGTGA. CDR3 size: 19 residues. The chain's CDR3 is CASSLRSRSERSSYNEQFF. The CDR3 nucleotides are TGTGCCAGCAGCTTACGATCCCGGTCGGAGCGGAGCTCCTACAATGAGCAGTTCTTC.

This clone was seen only a few times. This chain joins TRBV11-3 and TRBJ1-1; 8 bases fit TRBD1. This CDR3 region has 13 residues. V lost 3 bases to trimming and J lost 7 bases; unmatched junction nucleotides: 4. CDR1 and CDR2 from the germline V gene are SGHNT and YENEEA. Written as DNA, the CDR3 is TGTGCCAGCAGCTTTCAAACAGGGGGTGAAGCTTTCTTT. Translated: CASSFQTGGEAFF.